The 19 T cell receptor beta chains below were found in one sample sequenced in a study of T cell responses to AZD1222 COVID-19 vaccine. The assay was immunoSEQ multiplex PCR, and TCRdb's table has in-frame clones only and misses some. The sample holds about 110,000 clones, around nine tenths seen once. Sequences were derived from peripheral blood, sampled on day 0 of AZD1222 vaccination. The receptors were sampled from an adult in good health.

The V and J genes are TRBV27 and TRBJ2-7, with TRBD2 matching 8 bases. This CDR3 is 14 amino acids long. V lost 10 bases to trimming and J lost 7 bases; unmatched junction nucleotides: 15. CDR1 MNHEY and CDR2 SMNVEV come from the germline V gene (reference sequence). In DNA form, the CDR3 reads TGTGCCACCTCGGGGGCTAGCGGGCTGAGAGAGCAGTACTTC. As protein: CATSGASGLREQYF.

The chain joins TRBV24-1 to TRBJ1-6, with D hard to call. This CDR3 comprises 14 residues. The germline CDR1 and CDR2 sequences are KGHDR and SFDVKD. V was pared by 5 bases and J by 6 bases, with 10 bases between. Here the CDR3 DNA reads TGTGCCACCAGTGGGGCCTTTCCTAATTCACCCCTCCACTTT. Translating gives CATSGAFPNSPLHF.

The rearrangement links TRBV10-2 to TRBJ2-3; TRBD2 agrees at 11 bases. The CDR3 contains 15 residues. Trimming took 10 bases from V and 2 from J; bases not matched to a gene: 8. The germline V gene has CDR1 WSHSY and CDR2 SAAADI. The CDR3 nucleotides are TGCGCCACCGACTTGACTAGCGGGAACACAGATACGCAGTATTTT. Translating it yields CATDLTSGNTDTQYF.

This clone has only one observation. The chain has TRBV6-5 and TRBJ2-7; the D is unclear. V was trimmed by 6 bases and J by 2 bases, leaving 14 bases between them. The CDR3 totals 14 residues. In germline, CDR1 is MNHEY, CDR2 SVGAGI. In DNA, the CDR3 is TGTGCCAGCAGCCGGGCCAAAAGTACCTACGAGCAGTACTTC. It translates to CASSRAKSTYEQYF.

About this clone: Additional DNA sequences in this sample encode the identical CDR3. The chain combines TRBV5-1 with TRBJ2-1; D is undetermined. V was shortened by 4 bases and J by 3 bases, with 5 bases between the two germline ends. CDR3 size: 12 residues. CDR1 and CDR2 (germline): SGHRS, YFSETQ. CDR3 bases: TGCGCCAGCAGCCAAGGCTACAATGAGCAGTTCTTC. Its protein is CASSQGYNEQFF.

This sequence joins TRBV6-6 and TRBJ2-7; D assignment may be TRBD1 or TRBD2 (5 bases each). There are 15 residues in the CDR3. V dropped 5 bases and J dropped 4 bases, with 18 bases sitting between them. Germline V gene sequence: CDR1 MNHNY, CDR2 SVGAGI (reference sequence). The CDR3 DNA follows: TGTGCCAGCAGTCCGAACGGGGCCCCTTCGTACGAGCAGTACTTC. The encoded protein is CASSPNGAPSYEQYF.

This chain links TRBV6-5 with TRBJ2-5, with D unresolved. The V end was cut by 0 bases, the J end by 1 base, with 3 bases between. CDR1 MNHEY and CDR2 SVGAGI come from the germline V gene. There are 13 residues in the CDR3. The CDR3 loop reads CASSYSGQETQYF. The CDR3 nucleotides read TGTGCCAGCAGTTACTCTGGCCAAGAGACCCAGTACTTC.

The chain is built from TRBV3-1 (or the pseudogene TRBV3-2) and TRBJ2-3; D is unresolved. Germline loops: CDR1 LGHDT, CDR2 YNNKEL (reference sequence). This CDR3 contains 13 residues. Trimming removed 4 bases from V and 4 bases from J, with 9 bases in between. The CDR3 coding sequence is TGTGCCAGCAGCCCCAGCCCGGCAGATACGCAGTATTTT. This gives the protein CASSPSPADTQYF.

The chain uses TRBV27 and TRBJ1-5; D might be TRBD1 (6 bases). The CDR3 sequence is 13 residues long. Germline V gene data show CDR1 as MNHEY and CDR2 as SMNVEV (reference sequence). V was trimmed by 6 bases and J by 4 bases, leaving 10 bases between them. The CDR3 here is CASSPTGNQPQHF. CDR3 DNA sequence: TGTGCCAGCAGCCCTACAGGGAATCAGCCCCAGCATTTT.

The rearrangement uses TRBV24-1 and TRBJ1-2, with D perhaps matching TRBD1 (5 bases). V shed 3 bases and J shed 5 bases, with 12 bases lying between them. The CDR3 runs to 14 residues. CDR1 and CDR2 (germline): KGHDR, SFDVKD. CDR3 bases: TGTGCCACCAGTGATGGCCCAGGGAGATATGGCTACACCTTC. Encoded protein: CATSDGPGRYGYTF.

This clone was counted a single time. V is TRBV7-9 and J is TRBJ1-2; TRBD1 might be the D (5 bases). The CDR3 has 14 amino acids. Between the trimmed V and J ends, which lost 6 bases and 13 bases, there was a span of 24 bases. Per the germline V gene, CDR1 is SEHNR and CDR2 is FQNEAQ (reference sequence). CDR3 amino acids: CASSYGTPYEVCTF. The CDR3 region has the DNA TGTGCCAGCAGTTACGGGACGCCGTATGAGGTCTGCACCTTC.

The chain uses TRBV27 and TRBJ2-7; TRBD2 matches at 15 bases. This CDR3 is 15 amino acids long. After removal of 2 bases from V and 9 bases from J, the junction contained 5 bases not matched to a gene. Germline V gene data show CDR1 as MNHEY and CDR2 as SMNVEV (reference sequence). CDR3 residues: CASSLNGLAGGVQYF. DNA for the CDR3: TGTGCCAGCAGTTTAAACGGACTAGCGGGAGGGGTGCAGTACTTC.

Only a few counts were recorded for this clone. The CDR3 here is CASSVGSWSSGNTIYF. The CDR3 nucleotides are TGTGCCAGCAGCGTAGGATCTTGGTCCTCTGGAAACACCATATATTTT. V and J are TRBV9 and TRBJ1-3; D call uncertain. V was clipped by 0 bases and J by 0 bases, with 10 bases between them. Germline CDR1 reads SGDLS; CDR2 reads YYNGEE. The CDR3 contains 16 residues.

This chain connects TRBV5-1 to TRBJ2-1, with TRBD2 identical over 11 bases. Germline-derived CDR1 and CDR2 are SGHRS and YFSETQ. J was trimmed by 5 bases and V by 5 bases; bases with no gene match: 12. This CDR3 contains 17 residues. CDR3 in amino acids: CASSRTSGGLGDNEQFF. CDR3 bases: TGCGCCAGCAGTAGAACTAGCGGGGGCCTGGGAGACAATGAGCAGTTCTTC.

The chain carries TRBV6-6 and TRBJ2-4; no firm D call. The ends were cut back, 6 bases at V and 8 bases at J, with 11 bases in the middle. The CDR3 runs to 12 residues. Looked up from germline, CDR1 is MNHNY and CDR2 is SVGAGI (reference sequence). CDR3 in amino acids: CASSPTQDIQYF. In DNA, the CDR3 is TGTGCCAGCAGCCCGACTCAGGACATTCAGTACTTC.

This chain joins TRBV9 and TRBJ2-6; D is perhaps TRBD1 (6 bases). V was pared by 4 bases and J by 1 base, with 9 bases between. CDR3 length: 15 residues. Germline V CDR1 and CDR2: SGDLS, YYNGEE. The CDR3 reads CASSTQGSGANVLTF. CDR3 in DNA: TGTGCCAGCAGCACCCAGGGGTCTGGGGCCAACGTCCTGACTTTC.

The V gene is TRBV6-4, the J gene TRBJ1-2, with D perhaps TRBD1 (5 bases). Germline CDR1 reads MRHNA; CDR2 reads SNTAGT. There are 13 residues in the CDR3. V was shortened by 7 bases and J by 7 bases, with 16 bases between the two germline ends. Written as DNA, the CDR3 is TGTGCCAGCACCCGAGACCCAGGGTCTGGCTACACCTTC. Translation: CASTRDPGSGYTF.

This chain uses TRBV2 with TRBJ1-4, with a tentative D call TRBD1 (5 bases). Germline CDR1 is SNHLY and CDR2 is FYNNEI. With 6 bases removed from V and 3 bases from J, the gap between germline ends came to 11 bases. The CDR3 has 14 residues. Here the CDR3 reads CASSLQGANEKLFF. CDR3 DNA sequence: TGTGCCAGCAGCCTTCAGGGAGCTAATGAAAAACTGTTTTTT.

This rearrangement joins TRBV10-2 to TRBJ2-1; D gene unclear. Between the trimmed V and J ends, which lost 6 bases and 6 bases, there was a span of 6 bases. CDR1 and CDR2 (germline): WSHSY, SAAADI. The CDR3 has 11 residues. CDR3 residues: CASRWTNEQFF. The CDR3 region has the DNA TGCGCCAGCAGATGGACCAATGAGCAGTTCTTC.